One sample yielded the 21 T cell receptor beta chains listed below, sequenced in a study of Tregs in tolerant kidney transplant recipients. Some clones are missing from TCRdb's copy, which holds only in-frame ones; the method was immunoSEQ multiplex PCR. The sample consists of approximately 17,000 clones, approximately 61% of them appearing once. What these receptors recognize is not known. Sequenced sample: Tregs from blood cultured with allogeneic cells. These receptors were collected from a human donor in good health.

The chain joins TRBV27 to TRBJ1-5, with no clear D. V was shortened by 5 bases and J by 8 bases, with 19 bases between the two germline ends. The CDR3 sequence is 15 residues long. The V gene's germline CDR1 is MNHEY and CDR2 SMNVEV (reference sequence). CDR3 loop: CASSPAMGWSEPQHF. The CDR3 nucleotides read TGTGCCAGCAGTCCCGCCATGGGTTGGTCGGAGCCCCAGCATTTT.

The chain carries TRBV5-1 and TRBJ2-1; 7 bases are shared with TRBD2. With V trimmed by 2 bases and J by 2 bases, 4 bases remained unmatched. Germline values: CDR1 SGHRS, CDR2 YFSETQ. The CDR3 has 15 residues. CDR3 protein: CASSFSGPTYNEQFF. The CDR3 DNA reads TGCGCCAGCAGCTTTAGCGGGCCGACCTACAATGAGCAGTTCTTC.

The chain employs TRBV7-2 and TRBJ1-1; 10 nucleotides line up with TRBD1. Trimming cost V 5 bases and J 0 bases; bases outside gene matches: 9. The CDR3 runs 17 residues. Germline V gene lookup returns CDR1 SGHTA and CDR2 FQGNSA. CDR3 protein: CASSRPGTGAMNTEAFF. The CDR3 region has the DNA TGTGCCAGCAGCCGACCAGGGACAGGGGCCATGAACACTGAAGCTTTCTTT.

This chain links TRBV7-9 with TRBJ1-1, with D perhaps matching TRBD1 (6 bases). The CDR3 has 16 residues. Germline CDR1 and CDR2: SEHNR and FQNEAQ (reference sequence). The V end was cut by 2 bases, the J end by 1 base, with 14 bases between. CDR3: CASSLMGGRQNTEAFF. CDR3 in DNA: TGTGCCAGCAGCTTAATGGGGGGCCGCCAGAACACTGAAGCTTTCTTT.

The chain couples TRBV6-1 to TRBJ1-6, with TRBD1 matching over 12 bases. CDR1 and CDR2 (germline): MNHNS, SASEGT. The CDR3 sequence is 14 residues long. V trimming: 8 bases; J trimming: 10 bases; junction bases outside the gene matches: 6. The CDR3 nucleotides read TGTGCCAGCCGGGACAGGGGGCCCGGGTCACCCCTCCACTTT. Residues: CASRDRGPGSPLHF.

The CDR3, as DNA: TGTGCCAGCAGTGTCCCTTACTATGGCTACACCTTC. Translating it yields CASSVPYYGYTF. The rearrangement links TRBV6-6 to TRBJ1-2; D gene uncertain. This CDR3 has 12 residues. The V gene's germline CDR1 is MNHNY and CDR2 SVGAGI (reference sequence). Trimming cost V 5 bases and J 3 bases, with 7 bases left between them.

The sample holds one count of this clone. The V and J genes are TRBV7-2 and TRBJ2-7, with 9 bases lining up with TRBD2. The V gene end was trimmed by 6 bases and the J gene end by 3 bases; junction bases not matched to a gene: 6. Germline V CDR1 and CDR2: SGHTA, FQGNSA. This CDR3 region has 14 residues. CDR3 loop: CASRKAGGGYEQYF. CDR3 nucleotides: TGTGCCAGCAGGAAGGCGGGAGGGGGCTACGAGCAGTACTTC.

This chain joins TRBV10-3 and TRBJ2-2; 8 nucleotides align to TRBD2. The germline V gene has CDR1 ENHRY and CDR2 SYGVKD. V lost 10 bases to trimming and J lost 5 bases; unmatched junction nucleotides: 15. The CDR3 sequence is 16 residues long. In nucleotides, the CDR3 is TGTGCCACAGGGCGTGGGAGCGGGGGACGGACCGGGGAGCTGTTTTTT. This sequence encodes CATGRGSGGRTGELFF.

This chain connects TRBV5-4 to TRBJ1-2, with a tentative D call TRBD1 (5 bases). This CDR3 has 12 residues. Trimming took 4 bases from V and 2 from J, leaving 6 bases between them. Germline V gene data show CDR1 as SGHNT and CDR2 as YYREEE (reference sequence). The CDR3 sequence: CASSRGNYGYTF. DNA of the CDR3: TGTGCCAGCAGCAGGGGCAACTATGGCTACACCTTC. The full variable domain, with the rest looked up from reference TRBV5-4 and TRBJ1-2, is ETGVTQSPTHLIKTRGQQVTLRCSSQSGHNTVSWYQQALGQGPQFIFQYYREEENGRGNFPPRFSGLQFPNYSSELNVNALELDDSALYLCASSRGNYGYTFGSGTRLTVV.

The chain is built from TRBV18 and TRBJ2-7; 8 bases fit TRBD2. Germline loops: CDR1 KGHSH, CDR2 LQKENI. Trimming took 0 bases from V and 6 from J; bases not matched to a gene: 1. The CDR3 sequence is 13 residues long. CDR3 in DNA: TGTGCCAGCTCACCACCGAGCGGGGGCGAGCAGTACTTC. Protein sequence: CASSPPSGGEQYF.

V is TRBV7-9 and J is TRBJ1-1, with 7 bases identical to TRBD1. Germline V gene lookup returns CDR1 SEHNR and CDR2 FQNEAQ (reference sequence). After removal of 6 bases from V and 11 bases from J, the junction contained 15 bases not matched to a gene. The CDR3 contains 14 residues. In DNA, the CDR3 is TGTGCCAGCAGTAATTACAGGGGTTCCCTAGGGGCTTTCTTT. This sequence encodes CASSNYRGSLGAFF.

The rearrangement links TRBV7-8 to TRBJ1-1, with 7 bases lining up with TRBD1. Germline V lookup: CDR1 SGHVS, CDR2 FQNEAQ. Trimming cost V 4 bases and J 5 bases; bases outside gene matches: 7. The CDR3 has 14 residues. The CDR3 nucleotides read TGTGCCAGCAGCTCCGAGACAGGGAATACTGAAGCTTTCTTT. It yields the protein CASSSETGNTEAFF.

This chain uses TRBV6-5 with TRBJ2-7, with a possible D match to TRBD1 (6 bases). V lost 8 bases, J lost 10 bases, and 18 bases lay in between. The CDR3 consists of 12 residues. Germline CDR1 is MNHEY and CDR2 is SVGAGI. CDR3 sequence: CASGHSQGSQYF. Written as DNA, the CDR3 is TGTGCCAGCGGCCATTCACAGGGAAGCCAGTACTTC.

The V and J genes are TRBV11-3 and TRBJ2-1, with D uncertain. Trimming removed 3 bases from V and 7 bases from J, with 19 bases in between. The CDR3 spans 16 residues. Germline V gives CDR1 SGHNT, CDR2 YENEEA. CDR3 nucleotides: TGTGCCAGCAGCTTCAGAGTTCATCCTATAGGGAATGAGCAGTTCTTC. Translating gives CASSFRVHPIGNEQFF.

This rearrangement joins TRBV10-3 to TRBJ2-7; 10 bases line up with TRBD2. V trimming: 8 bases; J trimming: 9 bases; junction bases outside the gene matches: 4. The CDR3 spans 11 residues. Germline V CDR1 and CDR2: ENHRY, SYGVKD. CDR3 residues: CAIALAGVQYF. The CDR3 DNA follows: TGTGCCATCGCCCTAGCGGGAGTGCAGTACTTC.

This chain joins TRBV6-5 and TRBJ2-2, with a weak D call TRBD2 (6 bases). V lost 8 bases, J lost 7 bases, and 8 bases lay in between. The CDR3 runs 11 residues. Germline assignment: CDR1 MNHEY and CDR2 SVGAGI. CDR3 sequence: CASRGFGELFF. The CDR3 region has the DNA TGTGCCAGCCGGGGGTTCGGGGAGCTGTTTTTT.

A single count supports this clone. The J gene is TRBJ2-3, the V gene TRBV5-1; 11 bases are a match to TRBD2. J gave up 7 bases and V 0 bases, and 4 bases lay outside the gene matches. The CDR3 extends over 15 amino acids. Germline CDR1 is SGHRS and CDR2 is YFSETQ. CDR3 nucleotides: TGCGCCAGCAGCTTGGGTAGCGGGAGGGCCCATACGCAGTATTTT. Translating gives CASSLGSGRAHTQYF.

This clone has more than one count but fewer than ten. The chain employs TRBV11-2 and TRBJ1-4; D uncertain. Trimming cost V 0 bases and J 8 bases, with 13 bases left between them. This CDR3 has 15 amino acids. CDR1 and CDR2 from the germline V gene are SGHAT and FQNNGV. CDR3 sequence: CASSLDSRGSEKLFF. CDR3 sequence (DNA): TGTGCCAGCAGCTTAGATAGCCGAGGGTCCGAAAAACTGTTTTTT.

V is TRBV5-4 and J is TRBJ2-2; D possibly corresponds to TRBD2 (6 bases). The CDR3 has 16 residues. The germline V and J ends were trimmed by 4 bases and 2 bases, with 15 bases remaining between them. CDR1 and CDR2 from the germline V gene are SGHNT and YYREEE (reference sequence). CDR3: CASSPREVSNTGELFF. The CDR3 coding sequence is TGTGCCAGCAGCCCCAGGGAGGTCTCCAACACCGGGGAGCTGTTTTTT.

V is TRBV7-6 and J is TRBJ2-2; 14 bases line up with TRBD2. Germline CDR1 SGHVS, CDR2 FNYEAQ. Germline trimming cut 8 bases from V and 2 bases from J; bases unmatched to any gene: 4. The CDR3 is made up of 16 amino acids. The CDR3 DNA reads TGTGCCAGCCGGACTAGCGGGGGGTTAAACACCGGGGAGCTGTTTTTT. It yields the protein CASRTSGGLNTGELFF.

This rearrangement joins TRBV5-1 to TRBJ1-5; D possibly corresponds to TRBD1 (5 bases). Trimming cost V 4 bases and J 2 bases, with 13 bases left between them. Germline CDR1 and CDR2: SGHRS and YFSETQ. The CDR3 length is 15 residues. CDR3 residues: CASSSGAGRNQPQHF. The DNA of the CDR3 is TGCGCCAGCAGCAGTGGGGCAGGTCGCAATCAGCCCCAGCATTTT.